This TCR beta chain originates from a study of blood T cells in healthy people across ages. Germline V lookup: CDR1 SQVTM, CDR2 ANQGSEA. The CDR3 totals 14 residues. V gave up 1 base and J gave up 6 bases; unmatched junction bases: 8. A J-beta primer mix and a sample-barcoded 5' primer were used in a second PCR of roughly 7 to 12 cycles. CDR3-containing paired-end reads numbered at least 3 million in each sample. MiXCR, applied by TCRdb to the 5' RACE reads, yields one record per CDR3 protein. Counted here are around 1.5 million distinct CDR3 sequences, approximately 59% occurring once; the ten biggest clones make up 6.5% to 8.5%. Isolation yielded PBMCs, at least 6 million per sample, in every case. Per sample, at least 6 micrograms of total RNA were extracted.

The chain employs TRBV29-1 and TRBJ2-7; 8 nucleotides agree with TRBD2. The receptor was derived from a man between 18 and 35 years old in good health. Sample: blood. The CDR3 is CSVEGPAGAFEQYF. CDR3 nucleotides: TGCAGCGTTGAAGGGCCAGCGGGAGCATTCGAGCAGTACTTC.